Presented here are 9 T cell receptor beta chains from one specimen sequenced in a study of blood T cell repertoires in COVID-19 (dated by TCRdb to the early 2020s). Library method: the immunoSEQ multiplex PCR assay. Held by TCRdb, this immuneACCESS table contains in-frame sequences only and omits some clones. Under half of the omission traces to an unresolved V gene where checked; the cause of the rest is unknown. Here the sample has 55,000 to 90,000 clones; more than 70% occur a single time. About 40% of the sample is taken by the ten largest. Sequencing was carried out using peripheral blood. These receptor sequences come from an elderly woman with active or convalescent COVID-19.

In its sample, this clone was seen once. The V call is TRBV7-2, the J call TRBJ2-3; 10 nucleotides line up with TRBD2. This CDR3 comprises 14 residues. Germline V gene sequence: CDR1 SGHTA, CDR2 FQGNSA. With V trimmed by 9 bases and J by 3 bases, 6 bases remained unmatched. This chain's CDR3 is CASQRGGQTDTQYF. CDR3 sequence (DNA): TGTGCCAGTCAGCGGGGGGGCCAGACAGATACGCAGTATTTT.

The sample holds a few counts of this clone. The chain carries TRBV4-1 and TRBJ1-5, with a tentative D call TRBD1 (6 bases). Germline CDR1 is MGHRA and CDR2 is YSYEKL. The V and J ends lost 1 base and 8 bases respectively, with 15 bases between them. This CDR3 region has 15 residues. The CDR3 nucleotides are TGCGCCAGCAGCCAAGGGACAGTCTCACAGGAGCCCCAGCATTTT. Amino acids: CASSQGTVSQEPQHF.

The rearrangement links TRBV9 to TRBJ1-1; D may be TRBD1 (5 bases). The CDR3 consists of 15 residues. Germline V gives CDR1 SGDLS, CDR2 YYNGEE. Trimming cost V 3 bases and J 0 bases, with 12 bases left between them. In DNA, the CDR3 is TGTGCCAGCAGCGCGTGGGGGGTGATGAACACTGAAGCTTTCTTT. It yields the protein CASSAWGVMNTEAFF.

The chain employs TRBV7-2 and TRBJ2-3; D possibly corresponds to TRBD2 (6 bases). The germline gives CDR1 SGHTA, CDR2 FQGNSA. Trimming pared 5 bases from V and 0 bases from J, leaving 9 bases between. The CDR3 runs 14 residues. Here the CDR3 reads CASSPGASTDTQYF. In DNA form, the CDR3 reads TGTGCCAGCAGCCCGGGAGCTAGCACAGATACGCAGTATTTT.

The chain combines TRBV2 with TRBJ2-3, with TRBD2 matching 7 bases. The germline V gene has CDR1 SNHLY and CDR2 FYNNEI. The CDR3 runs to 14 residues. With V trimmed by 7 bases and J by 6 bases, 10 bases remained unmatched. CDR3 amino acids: CASIRDYPQDTQYF. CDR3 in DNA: TGTGCCAGCATACGGGACTACCCCCAGGATACGCAGTATTTT.

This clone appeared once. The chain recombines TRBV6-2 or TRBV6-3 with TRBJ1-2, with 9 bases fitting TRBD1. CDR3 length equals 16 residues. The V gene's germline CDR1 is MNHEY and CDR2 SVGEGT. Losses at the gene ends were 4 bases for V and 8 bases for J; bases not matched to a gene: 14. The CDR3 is CASSSPESGQGKGYTF. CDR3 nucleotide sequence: TGTGCCAGCAGTTCCCCTGAATCCGGACAGGGGAAGGGCTACACCTTC.

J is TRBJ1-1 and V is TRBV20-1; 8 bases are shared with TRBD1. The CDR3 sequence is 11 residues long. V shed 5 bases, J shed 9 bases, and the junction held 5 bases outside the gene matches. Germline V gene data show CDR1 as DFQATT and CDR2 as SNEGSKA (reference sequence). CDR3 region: CSASTGGKAFF. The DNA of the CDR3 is TGCAGTGCTTCCACAGGGGGAAAAGCTTTCTTT.

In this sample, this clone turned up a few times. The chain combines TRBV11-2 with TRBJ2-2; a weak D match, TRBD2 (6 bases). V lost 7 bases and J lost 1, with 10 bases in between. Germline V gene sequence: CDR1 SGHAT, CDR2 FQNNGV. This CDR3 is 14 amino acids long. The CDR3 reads CASTGGVNTGELFF. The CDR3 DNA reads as TGTGCCAGCACCGGGGGTGTGAACACCGGGGAGCTGTTTTTT.

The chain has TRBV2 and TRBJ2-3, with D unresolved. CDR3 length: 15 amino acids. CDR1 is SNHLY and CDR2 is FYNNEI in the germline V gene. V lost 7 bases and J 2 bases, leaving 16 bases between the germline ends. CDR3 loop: CASTTRRASTDTQYF. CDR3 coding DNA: TGTGCCAGCACCACCCGCCGCGCCTCCACAGATACGCAGTATTTT.